The source of this T cell receptor beta chain is a study of blood T cell repertoires in COVID-19. Generated by immunoSEQ multiplex PCR, the TCRdb table keeps only in-frame clones and is missing some. This table has 310,000 or so clones, around 90% appearing once. The sequenced material came from PBMCs or T cells enriched from blood (not recorded which). The clonotype comes from a woman aged 18-35 years with acute COVID-19.

Here the CDR3 reads CASSLGRPSTDTQYF. The CDR3, as DNA: TGTGCCAGCAGTCTTGGCAGGCCGTCCACAGATACGCAGTATTTT. The chain is built from TRBV6-2 or TRBV6-3 and TRBJ2-3; D gene ambiguous. This CDR3 is built from 15 residues. Looked up from germline, CDR1 is MNHEY and CDR2 is SVGEGT. Trimming removed 5 bases from V and 2 bases from J, with 14 bases in between.